The TCR beta chain under discussion was sequenced for a study of response to subunit inactivated influenza vaccine (dated by TCRdb to 2017 to 2018). About the investigation overall: To follow how T cells responded to a trivalent subunit inactivated influenza vaccine, the researchers relied on deep quantitative profiling of the T cell receptor repertoire.

This clonotype was seen a handful of times. The target of this receptor is not known. The record has no base qualities; no much larger clone is one base away. The library came from RT-PCR. TCRdb lists the instrument as Illumina HiSeq 2500. TCRdb's own reprocessing of the public reads used fastp at Q25 and MiXCR and kept productive beta chains. Rows merge per CDR3 protein into single entries with the most common DNA and genes. This sample holds around 480,000 distinct CDR3 sequences; about 17% were observed only once. Around 3% of the sample rests with the top ten. What the research found in general, with its limitations: It was suggested by the authors that each seasonal influenza vaccination may recruit only a limited number of new T cells.

For CDR1 and CDR2, the germline V gene lists SGHTA and FQGTGA. Reading from cysteine to phenylalanine, the CDR3 counts 15 amino acids. Only CDR3 DNA is held: 45 bases, read in frame from base 1. V and J are truncated by 4 bases and 2 bases respectively, leaving an intervening sequence of 9 bases. Sequences were derived from CD4+ T cells sorted from PBMCs, sampled less than 30 months after vaccination. The sequence links TRBV7-3 to TRBJ1-6, with no confidently assigned D gene. This receptor was identified in a man aged 50 to 69 who received an inactivated influenza vaccine. Donor details come from another sample of the same person, matched by shared clones. The DNA is as follows: TGTGCCAGCAGCTCGGACGGAGCCTATAATTCACCCCTCCACTTT. It translates as CASSSDGAYNSPLHF. The CDR3, completed at both ends by the reference TRBV7-3 and TRBJ1-6 genes, gives the full variable domain GAGVSQTPSNKVTEKGKYVELRCDPISGHTALYWYRQSLGQGPEFLIYFQGTGAADDSGLPNDRFFAVRPEGSVSTLKIQRTERGDSAVYLCASSSDGAYNSPLHFGNGTRLTVT.